This record concerns one T cell receptor (beta chain) sequence. The entry originates in a study of blood T cell repertoires in COVID-19. Study background: Acute-phase and convalescent COVID-19 samples originated in the United States, Italy and Spain. The analysed material was cDNA or gDNA that came from T cells, B-cell-depleted T cells, or PBMCs.

Authors' data handling: From reference gene primer amplification, estimates of nucleated cell counts were derived. Repertoires were generated with immunoSEQ multiplex PCR, while TCRdb's copy carries only in-frame clones and drops some. V and J calls and clone size are given by that table; D and trimming were obtained from the DNA. The sample has about 100,000 clones; about 83% are singletons. This CDR3 spans 16 amino acids. Looked up from germline, CDR1 is SGHRS and CDR2 is YFSETQ. V was shortened by 0 bases and J by 7 bases, with 17 bases between the two germline ends. The chain recombines TRBV5-1 with TRBJ2-1, with a possible D match to TRBD1 (5 bases). This TCR was sampled from a human donor in a cohort sampled during active COVID-19. Sequencing was carried out using peripheral blood. In DNA form, the CDR3 reads TGCGCCAGCAGCTTGGGCGACTCAAACCCAGGGAATGAGCAGTTCTTC. Translation gives CASSLGDSNPGNEQFF.